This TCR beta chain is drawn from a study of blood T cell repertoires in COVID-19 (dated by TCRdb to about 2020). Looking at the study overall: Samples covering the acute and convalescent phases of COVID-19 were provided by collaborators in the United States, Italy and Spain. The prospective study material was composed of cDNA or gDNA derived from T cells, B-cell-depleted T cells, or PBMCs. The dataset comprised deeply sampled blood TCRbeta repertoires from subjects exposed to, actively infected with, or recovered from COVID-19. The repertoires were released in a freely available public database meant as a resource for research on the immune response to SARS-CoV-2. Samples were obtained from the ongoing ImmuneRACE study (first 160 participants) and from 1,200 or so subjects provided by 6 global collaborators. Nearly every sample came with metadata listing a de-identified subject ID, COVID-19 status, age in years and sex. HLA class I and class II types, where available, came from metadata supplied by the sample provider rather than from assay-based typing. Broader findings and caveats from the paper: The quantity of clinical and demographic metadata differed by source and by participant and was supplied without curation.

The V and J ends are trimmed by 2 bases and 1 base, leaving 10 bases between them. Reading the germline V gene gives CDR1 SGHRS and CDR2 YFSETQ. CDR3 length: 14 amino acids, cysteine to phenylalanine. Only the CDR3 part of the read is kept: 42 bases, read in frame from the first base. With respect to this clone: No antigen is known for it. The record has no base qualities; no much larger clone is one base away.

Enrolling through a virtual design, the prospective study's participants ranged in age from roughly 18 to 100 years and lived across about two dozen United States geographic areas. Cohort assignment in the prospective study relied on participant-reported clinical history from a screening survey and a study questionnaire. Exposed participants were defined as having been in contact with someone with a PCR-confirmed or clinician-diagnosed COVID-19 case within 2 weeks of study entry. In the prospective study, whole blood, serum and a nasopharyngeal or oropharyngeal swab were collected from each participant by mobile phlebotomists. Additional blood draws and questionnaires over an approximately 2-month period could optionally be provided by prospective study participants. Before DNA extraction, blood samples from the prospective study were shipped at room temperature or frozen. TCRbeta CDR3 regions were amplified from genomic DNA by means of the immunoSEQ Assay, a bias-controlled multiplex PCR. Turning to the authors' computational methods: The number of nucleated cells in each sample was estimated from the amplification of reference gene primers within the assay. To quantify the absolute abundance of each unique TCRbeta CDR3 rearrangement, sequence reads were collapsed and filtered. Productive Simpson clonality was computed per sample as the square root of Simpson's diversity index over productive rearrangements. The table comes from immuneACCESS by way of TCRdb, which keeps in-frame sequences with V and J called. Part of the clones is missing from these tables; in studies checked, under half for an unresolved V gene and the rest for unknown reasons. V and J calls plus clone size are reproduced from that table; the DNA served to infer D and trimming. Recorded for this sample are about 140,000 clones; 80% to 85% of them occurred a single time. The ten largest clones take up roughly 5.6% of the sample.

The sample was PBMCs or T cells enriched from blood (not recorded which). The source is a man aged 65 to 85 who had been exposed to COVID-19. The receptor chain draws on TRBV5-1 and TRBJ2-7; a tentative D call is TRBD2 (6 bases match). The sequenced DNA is TGCGCCAGCAGCTTTTCGGCGGGGTCCTACGAGCAGTACTTC. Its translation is CASSFSAGSYEQYF.